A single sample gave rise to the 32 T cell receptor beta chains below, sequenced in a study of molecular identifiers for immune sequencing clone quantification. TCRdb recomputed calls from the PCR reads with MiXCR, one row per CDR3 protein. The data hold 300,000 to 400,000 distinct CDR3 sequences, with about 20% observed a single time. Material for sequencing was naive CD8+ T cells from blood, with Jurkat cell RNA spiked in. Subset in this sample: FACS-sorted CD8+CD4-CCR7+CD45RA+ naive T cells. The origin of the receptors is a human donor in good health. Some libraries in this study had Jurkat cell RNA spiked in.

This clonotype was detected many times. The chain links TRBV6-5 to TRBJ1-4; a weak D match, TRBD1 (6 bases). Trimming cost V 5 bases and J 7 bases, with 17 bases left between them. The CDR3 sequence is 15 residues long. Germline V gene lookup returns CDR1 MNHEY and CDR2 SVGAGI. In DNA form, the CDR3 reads TGTGCCAGCAGTGCTACCGGGACATCAACTGAAAAACTGTTTTTT. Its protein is CASSATGTSTEKLFF.

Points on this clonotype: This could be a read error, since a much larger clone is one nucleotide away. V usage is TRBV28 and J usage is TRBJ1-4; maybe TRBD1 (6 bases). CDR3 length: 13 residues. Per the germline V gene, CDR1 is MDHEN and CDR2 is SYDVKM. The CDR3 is CTSTEEGGEKLFF. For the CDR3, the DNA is TGTACCAGCACCGAGGAGGGGGGTGAAAAACTGTTTTTT.

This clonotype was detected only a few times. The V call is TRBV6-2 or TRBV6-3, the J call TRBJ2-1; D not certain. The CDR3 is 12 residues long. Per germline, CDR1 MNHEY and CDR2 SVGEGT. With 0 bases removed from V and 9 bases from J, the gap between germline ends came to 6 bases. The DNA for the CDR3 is TGTGCCAGCAGTTACTCCTGGGTTGAGCAGTTCTTC. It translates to CASSYSWVEQFF.

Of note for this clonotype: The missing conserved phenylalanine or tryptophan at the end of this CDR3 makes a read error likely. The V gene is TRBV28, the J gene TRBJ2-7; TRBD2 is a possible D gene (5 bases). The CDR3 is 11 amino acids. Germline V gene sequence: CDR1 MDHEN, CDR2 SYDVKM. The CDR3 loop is CASSRDYKQYL. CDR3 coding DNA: TGTGCCAGCAGCAGAGACTACAAGCAGTACCTC.

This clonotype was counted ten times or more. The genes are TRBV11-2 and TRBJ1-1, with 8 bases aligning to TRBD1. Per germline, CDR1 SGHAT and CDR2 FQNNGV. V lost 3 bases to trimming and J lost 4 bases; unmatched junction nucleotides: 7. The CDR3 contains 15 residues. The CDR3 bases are TGTGCCAGCAGCTTCCCGACAGGGGATGGCACTGAAGCTTTCTTT. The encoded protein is CASSFPTGDGTEAFF.

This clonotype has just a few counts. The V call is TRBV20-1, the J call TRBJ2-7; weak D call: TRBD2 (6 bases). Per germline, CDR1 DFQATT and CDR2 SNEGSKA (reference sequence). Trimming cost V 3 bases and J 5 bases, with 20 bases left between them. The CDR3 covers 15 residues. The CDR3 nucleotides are TGCAGTGCTAGGGATGGGGGGAGCCCCGGGGACGAGCAGTACTTC. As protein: CSARDGGSPGDEQYF.

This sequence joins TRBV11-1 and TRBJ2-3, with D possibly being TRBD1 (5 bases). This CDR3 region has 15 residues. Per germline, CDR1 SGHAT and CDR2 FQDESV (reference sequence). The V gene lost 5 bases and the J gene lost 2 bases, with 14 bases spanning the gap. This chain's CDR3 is CASSHRDSFTDTQYF. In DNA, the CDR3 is TGTGCCAGCAGCCACCGAGACAGCTTCACAGATACGCAGTATTTT.

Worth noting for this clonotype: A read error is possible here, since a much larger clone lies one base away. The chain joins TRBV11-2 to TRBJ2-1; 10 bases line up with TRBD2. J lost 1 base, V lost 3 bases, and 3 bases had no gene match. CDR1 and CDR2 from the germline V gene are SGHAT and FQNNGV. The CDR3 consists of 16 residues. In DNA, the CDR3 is TGTGCCAGCAGCTTTGAACTAGCGGGGTCCTACAATGAGCAGTTCTTC. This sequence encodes CASSFELAGSYNEQFF.

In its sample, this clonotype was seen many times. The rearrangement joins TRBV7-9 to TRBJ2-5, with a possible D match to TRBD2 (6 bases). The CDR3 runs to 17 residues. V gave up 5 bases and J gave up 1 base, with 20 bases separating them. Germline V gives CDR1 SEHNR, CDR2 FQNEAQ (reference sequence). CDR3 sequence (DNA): TGTGCCAGCAGCAGCGACGGGGGAGACCTTCCCCAAGAGACCCAGTACTTC. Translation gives CASSSDGGDLPQETQYF.

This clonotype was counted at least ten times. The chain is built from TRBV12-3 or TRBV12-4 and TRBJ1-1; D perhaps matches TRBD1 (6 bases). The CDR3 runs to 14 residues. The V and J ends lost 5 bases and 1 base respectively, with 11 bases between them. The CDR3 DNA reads TGTGCCAGCAGTCCTCCGACAGGGAACACTGAAGCTTTCTTT. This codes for CASSPPTGNTEAFF.

CDR3 bases: TGTGCCAGCAGCCCCGACAGGGGCTCGGGAGATACGCAGTATTTT. It specifies CASSPDRGSGDTQYF. The genes are TRBV3-1 and TRBJ2-3; 8 bases are a match to TRBD1. V was pared by 4 bases and J by 5 bases, with 8 bases of the junction left unmatched. The germline V gene has CDR1 LGHDT and CDR2 YNNKEL (reference sequence). CDR3 size: 15 residues.

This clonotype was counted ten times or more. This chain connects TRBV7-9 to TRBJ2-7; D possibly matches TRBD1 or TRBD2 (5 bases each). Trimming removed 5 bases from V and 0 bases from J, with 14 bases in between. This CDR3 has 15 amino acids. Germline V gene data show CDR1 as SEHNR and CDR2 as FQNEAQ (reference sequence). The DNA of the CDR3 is TGTGCCAGCAGCCCGGTGGGGGAGAGCTCCTACGAGCAGTACTTC. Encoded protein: CASSPVGESSYEQYF.

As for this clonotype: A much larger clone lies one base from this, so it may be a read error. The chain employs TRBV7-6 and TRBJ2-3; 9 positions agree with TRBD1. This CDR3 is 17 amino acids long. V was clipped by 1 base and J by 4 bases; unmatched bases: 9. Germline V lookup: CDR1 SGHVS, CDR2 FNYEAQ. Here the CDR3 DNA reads TGTGCCAGCAGCTTAGGTGCCGGGACAGGGAGTGCAGATACGCAGTATTTT. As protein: CASSLGAGTGSADTQYF.

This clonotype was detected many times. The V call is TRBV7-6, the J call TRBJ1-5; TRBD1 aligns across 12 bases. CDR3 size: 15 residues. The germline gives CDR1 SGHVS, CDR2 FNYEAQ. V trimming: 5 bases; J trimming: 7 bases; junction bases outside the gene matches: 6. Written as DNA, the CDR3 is TGTGCCAGCAGCCTGGGACAGGGGGCTTACCAGCCCCAGCATTTT. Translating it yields CASSLGQGAYQPQHF.

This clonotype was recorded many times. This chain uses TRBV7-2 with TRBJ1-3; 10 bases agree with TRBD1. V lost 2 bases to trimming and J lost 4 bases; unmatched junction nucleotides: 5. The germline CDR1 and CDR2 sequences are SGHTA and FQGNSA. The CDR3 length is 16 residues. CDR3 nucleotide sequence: TGTGCCAGCAGCTTACCGAGGGACAGGGGCGGAAACACCATATATTTT. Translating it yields CASSLPRDRGGNTIYF.

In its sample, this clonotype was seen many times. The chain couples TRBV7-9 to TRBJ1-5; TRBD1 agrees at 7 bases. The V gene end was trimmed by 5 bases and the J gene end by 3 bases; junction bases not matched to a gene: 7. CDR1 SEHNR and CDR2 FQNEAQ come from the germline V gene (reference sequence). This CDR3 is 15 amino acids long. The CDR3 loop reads CASSPTGFDNQPQHF. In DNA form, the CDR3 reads TGTGCCAGCAGCCCGACAGGGTTTGACAATCAGCCCCAGCATTTT.

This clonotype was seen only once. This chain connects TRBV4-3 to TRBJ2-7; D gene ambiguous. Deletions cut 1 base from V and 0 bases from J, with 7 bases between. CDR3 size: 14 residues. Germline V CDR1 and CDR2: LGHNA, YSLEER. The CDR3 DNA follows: TGCGCCAGCAGCCAAGTCCACGACTCCTACGAGCAGTACTTC. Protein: CASSQVHDSYEQYF.

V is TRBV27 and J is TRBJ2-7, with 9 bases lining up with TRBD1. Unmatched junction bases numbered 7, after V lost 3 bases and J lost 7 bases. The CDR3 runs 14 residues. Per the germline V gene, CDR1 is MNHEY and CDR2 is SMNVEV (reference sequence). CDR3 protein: CASSLLQGAGEQYF. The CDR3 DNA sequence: TGTGCCAGCAGTTTGTTACAGGGGGCGGGGGAGCAGTACTTC.

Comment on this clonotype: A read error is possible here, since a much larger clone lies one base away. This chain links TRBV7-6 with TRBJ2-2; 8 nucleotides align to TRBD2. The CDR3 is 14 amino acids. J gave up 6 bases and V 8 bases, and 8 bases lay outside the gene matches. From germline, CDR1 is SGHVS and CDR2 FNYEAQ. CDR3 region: CASSSGGGAGELFF. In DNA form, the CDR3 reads TGTGCCAGCTCCTCGGGGGGGGGAGCCGGGGAGCTGTTTTTT.

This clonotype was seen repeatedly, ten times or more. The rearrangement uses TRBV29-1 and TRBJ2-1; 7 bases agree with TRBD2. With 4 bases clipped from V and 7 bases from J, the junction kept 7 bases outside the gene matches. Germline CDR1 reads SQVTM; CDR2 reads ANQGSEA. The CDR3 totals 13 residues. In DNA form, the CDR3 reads TGCAGCGTTGCCGGGAGGATCTCGAATGAGCAGTTCTTC. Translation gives CSVAGRISNEQFF.

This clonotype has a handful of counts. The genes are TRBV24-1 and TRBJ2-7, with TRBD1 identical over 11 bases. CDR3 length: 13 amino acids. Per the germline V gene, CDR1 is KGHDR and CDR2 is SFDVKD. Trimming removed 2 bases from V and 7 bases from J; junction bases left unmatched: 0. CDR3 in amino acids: CATSDWDRGEQYF. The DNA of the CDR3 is TGTGCCACCAGTGATTGGGACAGGGGGGAGCAGTACTTC.

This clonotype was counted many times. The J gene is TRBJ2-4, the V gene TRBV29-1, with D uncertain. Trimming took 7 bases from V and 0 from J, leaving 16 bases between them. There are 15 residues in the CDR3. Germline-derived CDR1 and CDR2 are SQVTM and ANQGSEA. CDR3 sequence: CSAIGVPLAKNIQYF. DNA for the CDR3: TGCAGCGCCATTGGGGTCCCGCTAGCCAAAAACATTCAGTACTTC.

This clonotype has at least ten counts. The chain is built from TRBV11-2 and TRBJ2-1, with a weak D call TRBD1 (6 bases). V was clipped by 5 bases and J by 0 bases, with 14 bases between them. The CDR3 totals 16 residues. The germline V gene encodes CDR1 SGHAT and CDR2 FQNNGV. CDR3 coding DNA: TGTGCCAGCAGCCCTATGGGGGCGAGCTCCTACAATGAGCAGTTCTTC. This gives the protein CASSPMGASSYNEQFF.

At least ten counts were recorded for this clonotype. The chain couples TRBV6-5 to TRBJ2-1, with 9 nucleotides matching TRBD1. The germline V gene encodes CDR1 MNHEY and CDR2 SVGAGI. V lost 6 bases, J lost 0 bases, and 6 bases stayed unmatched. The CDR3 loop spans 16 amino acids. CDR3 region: CASRSGTGFSYNEQFF. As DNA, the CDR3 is TGTGCCAGCAGGTCCGGGACAGGGTTCTCCTACAATGAGCAGTTCTTC.

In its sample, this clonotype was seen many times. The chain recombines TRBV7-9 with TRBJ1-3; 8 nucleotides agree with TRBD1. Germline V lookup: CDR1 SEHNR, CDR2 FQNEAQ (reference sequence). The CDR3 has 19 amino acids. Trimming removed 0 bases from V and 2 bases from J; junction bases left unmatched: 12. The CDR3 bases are TGTGCCAGCAGCTTAGCCCCCGGAGTTAAGGACAGGGCTGGAAACACCATATATTTT. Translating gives CASSLAPGVKDRAGNTIYF.

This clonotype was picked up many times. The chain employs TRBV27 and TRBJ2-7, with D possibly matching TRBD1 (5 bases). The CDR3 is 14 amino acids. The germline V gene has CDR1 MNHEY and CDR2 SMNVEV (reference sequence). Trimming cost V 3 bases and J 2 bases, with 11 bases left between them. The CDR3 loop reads CASSFPGPTYEQYF. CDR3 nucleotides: TGTGCCAGCAGTTTCCCAGGGCCTACCTACGAGCAGTACTTC.

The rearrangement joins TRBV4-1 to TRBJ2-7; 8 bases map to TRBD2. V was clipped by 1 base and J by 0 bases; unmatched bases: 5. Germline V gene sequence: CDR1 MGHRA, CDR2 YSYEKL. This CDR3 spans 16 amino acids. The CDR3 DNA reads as TGCGCCAGCAGCCAAGCTGGAGCGGGAGTCTCCTACGAGCAGTACTTC. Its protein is CASSQAGAGVSYEQYF.

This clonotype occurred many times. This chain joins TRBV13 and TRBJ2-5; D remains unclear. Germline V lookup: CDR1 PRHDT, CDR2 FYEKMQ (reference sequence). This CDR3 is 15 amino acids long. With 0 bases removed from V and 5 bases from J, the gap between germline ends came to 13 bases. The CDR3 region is CASSLGPTTAETQYF. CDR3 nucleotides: TGTGCCAGCAGCTTAGGCCCGACCACGGCGGAGACCCAGTACTTC.

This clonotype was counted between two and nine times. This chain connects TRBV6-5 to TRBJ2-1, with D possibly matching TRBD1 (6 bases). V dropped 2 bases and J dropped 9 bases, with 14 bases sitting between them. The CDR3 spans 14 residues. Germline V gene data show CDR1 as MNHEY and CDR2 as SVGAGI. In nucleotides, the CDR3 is TGTGCCAGCAGTTACCCAGGGGAGACGGCTGAGCAGTTCTTC. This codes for CASSYPGETAEQFF.

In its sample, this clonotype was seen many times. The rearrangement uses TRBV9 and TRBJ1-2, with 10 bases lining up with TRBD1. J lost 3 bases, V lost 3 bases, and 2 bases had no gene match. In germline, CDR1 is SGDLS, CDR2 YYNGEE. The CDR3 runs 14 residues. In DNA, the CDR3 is TGTGCCAGCAGCGGAGGGACAGGGGACTATGGCTACACCTTC. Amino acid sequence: CASSGGTGDYGYTF.

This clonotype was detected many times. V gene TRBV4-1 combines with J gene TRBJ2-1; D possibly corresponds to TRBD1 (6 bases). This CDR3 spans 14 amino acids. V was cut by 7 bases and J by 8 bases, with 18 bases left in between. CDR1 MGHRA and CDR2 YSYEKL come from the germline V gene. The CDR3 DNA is TGCGCCAGCAACACCTACCCACAGGGTTATGAGCAGTTCTTC. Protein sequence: CASNTYPQGYEQFF.

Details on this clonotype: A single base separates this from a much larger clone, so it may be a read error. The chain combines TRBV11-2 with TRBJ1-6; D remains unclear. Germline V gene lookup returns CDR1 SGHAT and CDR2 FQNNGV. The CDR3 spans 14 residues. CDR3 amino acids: CASSLVGPNSPPHF. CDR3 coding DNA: TGTGCCAGCAGCTTAGTCGGTCCTAATTCACCCCCCCACTTT. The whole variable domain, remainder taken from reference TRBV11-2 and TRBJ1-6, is EAGVAQSPRYKIIEKRQSVAFWCNPISGHATLYWYQQILGQGPKLLIQFQNNGVVDDSQLPKDRFSAERLKGVDSTLKIQPAKLEDSAVYLCASSLVGPNSPPHFGNGTRLTVT.